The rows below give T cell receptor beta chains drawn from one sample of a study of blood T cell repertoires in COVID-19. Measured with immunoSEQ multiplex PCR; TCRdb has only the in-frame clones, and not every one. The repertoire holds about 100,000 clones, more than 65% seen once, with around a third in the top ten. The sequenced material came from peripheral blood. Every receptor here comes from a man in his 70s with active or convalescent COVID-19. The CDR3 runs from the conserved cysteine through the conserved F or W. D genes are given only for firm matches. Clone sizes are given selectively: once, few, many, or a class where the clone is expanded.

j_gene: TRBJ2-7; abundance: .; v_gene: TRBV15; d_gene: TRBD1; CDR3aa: CATSRTGTGSHEQYF; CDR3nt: TGTGCCACCAGCAGGACCGGGACAGGATCCCACGAGCAGTACTTC
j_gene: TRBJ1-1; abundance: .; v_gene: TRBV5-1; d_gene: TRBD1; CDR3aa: CASSGGTGGTEAFF; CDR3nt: TGCGCCAGCAGCGGAGGGACAGGGGGAACTGAAGCTTTCTTT
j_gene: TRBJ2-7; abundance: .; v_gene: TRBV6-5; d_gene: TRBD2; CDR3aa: CASAGGGREQYF; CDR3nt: TGTGCCAGCGCCGGGGGGGGACGCGAGCAGTACTTC
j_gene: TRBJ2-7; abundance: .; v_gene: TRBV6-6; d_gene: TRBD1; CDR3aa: CASSSAGQGYEQYF; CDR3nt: TGTGCCAGCAGTTCCGCTGGACAGGGCTACGAGCAGTACTTC
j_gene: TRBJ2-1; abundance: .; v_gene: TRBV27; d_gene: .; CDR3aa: CASSLKWHNEQFF; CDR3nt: TGTGCCAGCAGTTTAAAGTGGCACAATGAGCAGTTCTTC
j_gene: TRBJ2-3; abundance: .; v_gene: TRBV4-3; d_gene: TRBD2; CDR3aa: CASSQDRGGDMSTDTQYF; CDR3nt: TGCGCCAGCAGCCAAGATCGCGGGGGGGATATGAGCACAGATACGCAGTATTTT
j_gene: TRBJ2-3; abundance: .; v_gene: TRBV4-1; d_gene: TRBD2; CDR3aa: CASSHSGLARNPASTDTQYF; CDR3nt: TGCGCCAGCAGCCACTCGGGACTAGCCCGCAACCCGGCTAGCACAGATACGCAGTATTTT
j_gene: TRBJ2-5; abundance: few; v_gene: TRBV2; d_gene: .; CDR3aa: CASVRGQETQYF; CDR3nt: TGTGCCAGCGTCCGGGGCCAAGAGACCCAGTACTTC
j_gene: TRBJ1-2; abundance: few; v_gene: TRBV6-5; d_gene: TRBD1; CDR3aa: CASSRTQGVHGYTF; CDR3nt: TGTGCCAGCAGTCGAACTCAGGGGGTGCATGGCTACACCTTC
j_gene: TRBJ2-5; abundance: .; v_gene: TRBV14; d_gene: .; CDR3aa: CAFPNRAFQETQYF; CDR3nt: TGTGCTTTCCCGAACAGGGCATTTCAAGAGACCCAGTACTTC
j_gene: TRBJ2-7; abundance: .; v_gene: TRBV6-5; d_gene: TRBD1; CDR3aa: CASIHRQGGEQYF; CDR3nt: TGTGCCAGCATCCACCGACAGGGTGGGGAGCAGTACTTC
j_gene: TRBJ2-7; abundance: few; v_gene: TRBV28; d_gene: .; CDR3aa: CASSLPTGEGSYEQYF; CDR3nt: TGTGCCAGCAGTTTGCCGACAGGGGAGGGGTCCTACGAGCAGTACTTC
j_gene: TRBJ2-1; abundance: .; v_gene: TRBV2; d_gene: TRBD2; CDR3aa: CASTLPTSGVWDEQFF; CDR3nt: TGTGCCAGCACCCTACCTACTAGCGGGGTATGGGATGAGCAGTTCTTC
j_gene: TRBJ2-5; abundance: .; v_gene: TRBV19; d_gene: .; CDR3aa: CASSPTRRGTQYF; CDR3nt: TGTGCCAGTAGTCCTACCCGACGGGGGACCCAGTACTTC
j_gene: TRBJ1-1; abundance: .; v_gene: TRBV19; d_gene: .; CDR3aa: CASRPPGLAANTEAFF; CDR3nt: TGTGCCAGTAGACCCCCCGGACTAGCCGCGAACACTGAAGCTTTCTTT
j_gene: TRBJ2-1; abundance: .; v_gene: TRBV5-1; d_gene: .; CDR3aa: CASSPVGLDEQFF; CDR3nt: TGCGCCAGCAGCCCGGTGGGCCTCGATGAGCAGTTCTTC
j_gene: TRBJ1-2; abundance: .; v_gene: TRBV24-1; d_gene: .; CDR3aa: CATSTFGGYTF; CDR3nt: TGTGCCACCAGCACTTTCGGTGGCTACACCTTC
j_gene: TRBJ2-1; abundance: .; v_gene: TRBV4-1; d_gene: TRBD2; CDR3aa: CASSQTSGGGNEQFF; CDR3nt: TGCGCCAGCAGCCAAACTAGCGGGGGAGGAAATGAGCAGTTCTTC
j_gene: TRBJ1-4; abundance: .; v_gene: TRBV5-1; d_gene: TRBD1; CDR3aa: CASSAGQGREKLFF; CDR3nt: TGCGCCAGCAGCGCCGGACAGGGGCGTGAAAAACTGTTTTTT
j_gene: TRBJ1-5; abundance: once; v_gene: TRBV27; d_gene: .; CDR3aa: CASSFGQFAQPQHF; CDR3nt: TGTGCCAGCAGTTTTGGACAGTTCGCCCAGCCCCAGCATTTT
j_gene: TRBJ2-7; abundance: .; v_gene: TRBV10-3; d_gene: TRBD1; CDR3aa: CAISERGTGGRYEQYF; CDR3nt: TGTGCCATCAGTGAGCGCGGGACAGGGGGCCGCTACGAGCAGTACTTC
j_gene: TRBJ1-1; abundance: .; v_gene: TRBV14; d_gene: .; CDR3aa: CASSPWGDRTEAFF; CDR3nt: TGTGCCAGCAGCCCGTGGGGGGATAGGACTGAAGCTTTCTTT
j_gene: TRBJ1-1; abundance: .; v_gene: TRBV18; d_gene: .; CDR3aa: CASSPLGGDTEAFF; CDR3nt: TGTGCCAGCTCACCGCTTGGCGGGGACACTGAAGCTTTCTTT
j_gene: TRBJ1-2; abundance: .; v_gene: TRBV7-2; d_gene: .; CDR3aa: CASSLASRHSGYTF; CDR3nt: TGTGCCAGCAGCTTAGCCTCAAGACATTCTGGCTACACCTTC
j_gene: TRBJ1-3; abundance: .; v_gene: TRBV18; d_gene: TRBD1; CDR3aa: CASSPSATGNTIYF; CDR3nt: TGTGCCAGCTCACCCTCGGCGACAGGGAACACCATATATTTT